Presented here are 8 T cell receptor beta chains from one specimen sequenced in a study of CD8 T cells in Susac syndrome. Random hexamers were used to reverse transcribe an amount of about 0.5 to 1 ug RNA. TCRdb fed the immunoSEQ multiplex PCR reads into MiXCR, producing one record per CDR3 protein. The profile covers about 190,000 distinct CDR3 sequences, with approximately 95% appearing a single time and around 0.096% taken by the ten largest. Input material: CD4+ T cells from PBMCs. These receptors all stem from a human donor in good health.

V and J are TRBV6-2 or TRBV6-3 and TRBJ2-2; D remains unclear. With 9 bases removed from V and 0 bases from J, the gap between germline ends came to 11 bases. The CDR3 runs 14 residues. Per germline, CDR1 MNHEY and CDR2 SVGEGT. In DNA, the CDR3 is TGTGCCAGTTCACTGCCAACGAACACCGGGGAGCTGTTTTTT. Its translation: CASSLPTNTGELFF.

V and J are TRBV9 and TRBJ2-1; D unresolved. V lost 0 bases and J 6 bases, leaving 4 bases between the germline ends. This CDR3 is built from 12 residues. CDR1 and CDR2 from the germline V gene are SGDLS and YYNGEE. This CDR3 reads CASSVAFNEQFF. CDR3 coding DNA: TGTGCCAGCAGCGTAGCCTTCAATGAGCAGTTCTTC.

CDR3: CASSQPGQTTEAFF. The DNA of the CDR3 is TGTGCCAGCAGCCAACCGGGGCAGACCACTGAAGCTTTCTTT. This chain joins TRBV14 and TRBJ1-1; D may be TRBD1 (5 bases). Germline CDR1 SGHDN, CDR2 FVKESK. The length of the CDR3 is 14 residues. V lost 2 bases to trimming and J lost 4 bases, with 11 bases between them.

This clonotype showed up just once. CDR3 nucleotide sequence: TGTGCCAGCAGCTCGAGTGGGTCAGGGACTGGAAACACCATATATTTT. This gives the protein CASSSSGSGTGNTIYF. V gene TRBV7-6 combines with J gene TRBJ1-3; a possible D gene is TRBD1 (5 bases). Germline V gives CDR1 SGHVS, CDR2 FNYEAQ. Trimming pared 4 bases from V and 2 bases from J, leaving 15 bases between. CDR3 size: 16 residues.

The chain joins TRBV5-1 to TRBJ2-5; D is perhaps TRBD2 (6 bases). This CDR3 comprises 14 residues. V gave up 1 base and J gave up 5 bases, with 12 bases separating them. Germline loops: CDR1 SGHRS, CDR2 YFSETQ. The CDR3 sequence: CASSLPLAGETQYF. CDR3 in DNA: TGCGCCAGCAGCTTGCCACTAGCCGGGGAGACCCAGTACTTC.

This chain connects TRBV28 to TRBJ2-5; 8 bases align to TRBD2. The CDR3 length is 14 residues. Germline CDR1 reads MDHEN; CDR2 reads SYDVKM. V gave up 6 bases and J gave up 6 bases; unmatched junction bases: 9. Written as DNA, the CDR3 is TGTGCCAGCAGGGGTAGCGGGGTGTTGAAGACCCAGTACTTC. The encoded protein is CASRGSGVLKTQYF.

This clonotype was observed a single time. This chain joins TRBV5-1 and TRBJ2-2; D not certain. The germline gives CDR1 SGHRS, CDR2 YFSETQ. The CDR3 contains 15 residues. V lost 4 bases to trimming and J lost 0 bases, with 10 bases between them. The CDR3 loop reads CASSRTASNTGELFF. The CDR3 nucleotides are TGCGCCAGCAGCAGGACCGCCTCGAACACCGGGGAGCTGTTTTTT.

This sequence joins TRBV7-2 and TRBJ2-3, with 9 bases matching TRBD2. The CDR3 contains 11 residues. Germline V gives CDR1 SGHTA, CDR2 FQGNSA. The J segment lost 14 bases and the V segment lost 3 bases, leaving 3 bases of the junction unmatched. Written as DNA, the CDR3 is TGTGCCAGCAGCTTCGGTAGCGGGGGGTATTTT. Translated: CASSFGSGGYF. The full variable domain, its missing parts supplied by reference TRBV7-2 and TRBJ2-3, is GAGVSQSPSNKVTEKGKDVELRCDPISGHTALYWYRQSLGQGLEFLIYFQGNSAPDKSGLPSDRFSAERTGGSVSTLTIQRTQQEDSAVYLCASSFGSGGYFGPGTRLTVL.